This TCR beta chain stems from a study of blood T cell repertoires in COVID-19. Study overall: The samples span acute and convalescent COVID-19 from the United States, Italy and Spain. Nucleic acid was either cDNA or gDNA, and it came from T cells, B-cell-depleted T cells, or PBMCs.

As originally analysed: Reference gene primer amplification in the assay estimated nucleated cell counts. The assay was immunoSEQ multiplex PCR, and TCRdb's table has in-frame clones only and misses some. The DNA was the basis for D and trimming; V, J and clone size are from that table. This sample carries around 64,000 clones, roughly 91% of them seen once, and the ten largest clones take roughly 8.1%. The CDR3 consists of 16 residues. In germline, CDR1 is SGDLS, CDR2 YYNGEE. The V and J ends lost 5 bases and 8 bases, in that order; junction bases with no gene match: 16. Sequencing used peripheral blood. The chain joins TRBV9 to TRBJ2-4; 7 bases are a match to TRBD1. The clonotype comes from a human donor in a cohort sampled during active COVID-19. The CDR3 DNA sequence: TGTGCCAGCAGTACTACGACAGGGAGATCCGGAGACATTCAGTACTTC. Translating gives CASSTTTGRSGDIQYF. Using reference TRBV9 and TRBJ2-4 for the parts outside the CDR3, the full variable domain is DSGVTQTPKHLITATGQRVTLRCSPRSGDLSVYWYQQSLDQGLQFLIQYYNGEERAKGNILERFSAQQFPDLHSELNLSSLELGDSALYFCASSTTTGRSGDIQYFGAGTRLSVL.